This T cell receptor beta chain was obtained from a study of blood T cell repertoires in COVID-19. The overall study: Both acute and convalescent COVID-19 samples were obtained from the United States, Italy and Spain. The analysed material was cDNA or gDNA that came from T cells, B-cell-depleted T cells, or PBMCs.

In the study's own analysis: Reference gene primer amplification in the assay estimated nucleated cell counts. The data were produced by immunoSEQ multiplex PCR, yet TCRdb's version contains in-frame clones alone and is incomplete. That table gives V, J and clone size, and the DNA gave D and trimming. The sample consists of about 250,000 clones, almost 90% of them appearing once. The trim removed 5 bases at V and 0 bases at J, leaving 7 bases unmatched. From germline, CDR1 is SGHTA and CDR2 FQGNSA. This CDR3 comprises 15 residues. This clone turned up a few times. The sequence was collected from a man at least 80 years old with acute or convalescent COVID-19. Sequencing was done on a sample of peripheral blood. This chain links TRBV7-2 with TRBJ2-7, with 7 nucleotides matching TRBD2. The CDR3 loop reads CASSQSSGSSYEQYF. Here the CDR3 DNA reads TGTGCCAGCAGCCAATCTAGCGGAAGCTCCTACGAGCAGTACTTC. Full variable domain (remainder filled in from reference TRBV7-2 and TRBJ2-7): GAGVSQSPSNKVTEKGKDVELRCDPISGHTALYWYRQSLGQGLEFLIYFQGNSAPDKSGLPSDRFSAERTGGSVSTLTIQRTQQEDSAVYLCASSQSSGSSYEQYFGPGTRLTVT.